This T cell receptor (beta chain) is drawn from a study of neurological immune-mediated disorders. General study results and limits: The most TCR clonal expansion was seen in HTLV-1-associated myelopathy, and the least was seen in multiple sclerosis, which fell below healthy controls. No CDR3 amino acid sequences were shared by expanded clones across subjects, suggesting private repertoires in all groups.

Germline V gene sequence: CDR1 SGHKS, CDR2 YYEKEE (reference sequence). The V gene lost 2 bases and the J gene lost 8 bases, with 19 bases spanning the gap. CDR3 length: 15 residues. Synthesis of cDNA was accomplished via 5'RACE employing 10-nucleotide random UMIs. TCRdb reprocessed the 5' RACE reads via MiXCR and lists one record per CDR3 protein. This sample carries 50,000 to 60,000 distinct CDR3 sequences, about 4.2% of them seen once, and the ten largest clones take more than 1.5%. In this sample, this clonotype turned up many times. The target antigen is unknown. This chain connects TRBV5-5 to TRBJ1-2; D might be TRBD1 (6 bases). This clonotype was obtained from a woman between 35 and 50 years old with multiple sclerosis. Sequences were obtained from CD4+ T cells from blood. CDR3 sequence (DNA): TGTGCCAGCAGCTTCGTGGGCAGGGGAGGCGACGGCTACACCTTC. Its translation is CASSFVGRGGDGYTF.